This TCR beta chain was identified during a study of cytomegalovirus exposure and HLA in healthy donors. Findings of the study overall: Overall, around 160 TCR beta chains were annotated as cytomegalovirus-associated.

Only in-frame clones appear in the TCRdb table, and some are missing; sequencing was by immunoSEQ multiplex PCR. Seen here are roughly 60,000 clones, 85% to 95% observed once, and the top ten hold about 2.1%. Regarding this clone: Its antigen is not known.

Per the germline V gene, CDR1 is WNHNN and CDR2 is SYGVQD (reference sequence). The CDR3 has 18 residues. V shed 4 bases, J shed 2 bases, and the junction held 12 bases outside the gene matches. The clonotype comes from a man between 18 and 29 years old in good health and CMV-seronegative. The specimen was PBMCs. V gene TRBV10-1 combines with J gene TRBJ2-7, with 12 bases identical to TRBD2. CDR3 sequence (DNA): TGCGCCAGCAGTGGACTAGCGGGAGATACCCTCCTCCCCTACGAGCAGTACTTC. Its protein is CASSGLAGDTLLPYEQYF.